This T cell receptor (beta chain) was sequenced in a study of CD8 T cells in Susac syndrome. Random hexamers were used to reverse transcribe the RNA input (about 0.5 to 1 ug). Amplification of TCR beta CDR3 spanned 54 Vbeta and 13 Jbeta via immunoSEQ multiplex PCR. MiXCR was run by TCRdb on the immunoSEQ multiplex PCR reads, yielding one entry per CDR3 protein. The top ten clones hold less than 0.15% of a sample with around 110,000 distinct CDR3 sequences, approximately 96% of them seen once. Worth noting for this clonotype: Antigen: not known.

Study-wide results and caveats: The study's TCR sequencing and HLA analysis covered a relatively small number of individuals, and the study acknowledged this.

In germline, CDR1 is KGHSH, CDR2 LQKENI. CDR3 length: 17 amino acids. The V and J ends lost 5 bases and 10 bases, in that order; junction bases with no gene match: 13. TEMRA cells were FACS-enriched, and CD8+ and CD4+ T cells were isolated negatively. The sequenced sample consisted of CD4+ T cells from PBMCs. The chain has TRBV18 and TRBJ2-1; TRBD2 aligns across 14 bases. The source of this sequence is a human donor with Susac syndrome. The DNA of the CDR3 is TGTGCCAGCTCATCGTCCGGGACTAGCGGGAGAGCTGGCGAGCAGTTCTTC. Protein sequence: CASSSSGTSGRAGEQFF.